Sequencing of this T cell receptor (beta chain) was carried out in a study of cytomegalovirus exposure and HLA in healthy donors. Study-level points and caveats: A later analysis reportedly found that, within productive TCRs, an Asian-associated ancestry cluster had fewer N-insertions than the mean observed across the roughly 670 donors. The likely origin of a cluster of highly shared sequence variants was a sequencing artifact.

60 Vbeta and 13 Jbeta primers were used in PCR. In the authors' workflow: In a later analysis, roughly 11 million of around 75 million unique beta chains occurred in at least two donors. Assay: immunoSEQ multiplex PCR; the TCRdb copy retains only in-frame clones and omits some. From that table come the V and J calls and clone size; the DNA was used to work out D and trimming. The profile covers more than 85,000 clones, with 69% appearing a single time and about 5.5% taken by the ten largest. Per germline, CDR1 MNHEY and CDR2 SMNVEV (reference sequence). The CDR3 spans 17 residues. V lost 4 bases, J lost 0 bases, and 16 bases lay in between. This clone was recorded only once. Its antigen is unidentified.

This receptor was obtained from a woman aged 70-85 years in good health and CMV-seropositive. Sample: PBMCs. The chain has TRBV27 and TRBJ2-4; D may be TRBD2 (6 bases). The CDR3 loop is CASSSLGAGLAKNIQYF. CDR3 coding DNA: TGTGCCAGCAGTTCCTTAGGAGCGGGTCTAGCCAAAAACATTCAGTACTTC.